This TCR beta chain originates from a study of shared clonotypes between healthy human individuals. Recent vaccinations or acute infections were absent in the healthy HIV-negative adult donors. When replicate PCRs were run on unsorted PBMC, they used roughly 280 ng DNA, about 27,000 T cell genomes. Produced via immunoSEQ multiplex PCR; TCRdb's table is partial and in-frame only. The sample lists fewer than 550,000 clones; roughly 85% were seen once. In germline, CDR1 is SGHRS, CDR2 YFSETQ. The junction had 13 bases not matched to a gene; V was cut back by 4 bases and J by 9 bases. The CDR3 length is 16 residues.

Specimen: PBMCs. The V and J genes are TRBV5-1 and TRBJ2-1, with 10 bases matching TRBD2. The receptor's source is a woman aged 35 to 49 in good health. Some clones in this sample may be carry-over from other donors' samples. CDR3 DNA: TGCGCCAGCAGCCAACTAGCGGGGAGCTCTCCCACTGAGCAGTTCTTC. Residues: CASSQLAGSSPTEQFF.